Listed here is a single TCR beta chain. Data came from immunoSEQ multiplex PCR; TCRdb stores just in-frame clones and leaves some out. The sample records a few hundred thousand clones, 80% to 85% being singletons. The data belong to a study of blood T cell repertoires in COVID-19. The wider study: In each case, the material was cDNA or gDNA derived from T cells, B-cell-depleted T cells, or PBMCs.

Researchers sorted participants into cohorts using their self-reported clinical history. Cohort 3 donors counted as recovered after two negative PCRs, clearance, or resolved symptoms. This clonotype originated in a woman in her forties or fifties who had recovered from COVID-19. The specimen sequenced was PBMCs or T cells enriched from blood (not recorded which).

CDR3 sequence: CASSQTEYGYTF. As DNA, the CDR3 is TGTGCCAGCTCACAAACAGAGTATGGCTACACCTTC. The chain combines TRBV18 with TRBJ1-2; D gene unclear. This CDR3 region has 12 residues. Trimming pared 4 bases from V and 5 bases from J, leaving 8 bases between. Germline assignment: CDR1 KGHSH and CDR2 LQKENI.